A selection of T cell receptor beta chains follows, all from one sample in a study of CD8+CD57+ T cells in acquired aplastic anemia. TCRdb redid the calling of the reads with MiXCR, one entry per CDR3 protein. This table has about 180,000 distinct CDR3 sequences, around half appearing once. Source material: sorted CD4+, CD8+, or CD8+CD57+ T cells (not recorded which) from PBMCs. The receptors stem from a human donor with aplastic anemia. Each CDR3 is given without its conserved first and last residue.

V	CDR3
TRBV2	ASSERGQGLGFYEQY
TRBV2	ASGRDSPSNQPQH
TRBV5-1	ASSSGRAAYEQY
TRBV12-3/TRBV12-4	ASNPGGNTEAF
TRBV10-2	ASSIGYEQY
TRBV19	ASRPLAGGSGEQF
TRBV24-1	ATSDSDPTGYGIQY
TRBV20-1	SASGVRAEAF
TRBV7-9	ASSSLGLAGSYEQY
TRBV29-1	SAGETGSSYNEQF
TRBV18	ASSPPFPQGGTEAF
TRBV9	ASSFTRTEQY
TRBV19	ASSAQKGGPTDTQY
TRBV20-1	SVRSGHYNSPLH
TRBV24-1	ATSGSPTENYGYT
TRBV9	ASSVVGIQGGGYT
TRBV19	ASSNPGGETQETQY